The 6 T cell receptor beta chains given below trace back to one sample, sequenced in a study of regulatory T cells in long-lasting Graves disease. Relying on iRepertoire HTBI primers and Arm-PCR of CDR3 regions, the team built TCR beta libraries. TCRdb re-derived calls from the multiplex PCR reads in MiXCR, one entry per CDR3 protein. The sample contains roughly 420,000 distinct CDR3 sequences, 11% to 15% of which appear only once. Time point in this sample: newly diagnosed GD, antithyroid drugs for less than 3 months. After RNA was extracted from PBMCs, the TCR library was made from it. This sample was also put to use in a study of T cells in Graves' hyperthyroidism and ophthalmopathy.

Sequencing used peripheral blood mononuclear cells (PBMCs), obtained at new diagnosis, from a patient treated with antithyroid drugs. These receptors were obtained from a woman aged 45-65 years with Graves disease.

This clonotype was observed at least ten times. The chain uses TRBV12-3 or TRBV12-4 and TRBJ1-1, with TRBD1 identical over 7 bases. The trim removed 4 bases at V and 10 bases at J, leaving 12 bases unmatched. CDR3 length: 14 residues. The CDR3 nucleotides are TGTGCCAGCAGTTCCCACAGGGGACCCGGCGGAGCTTTCTTT. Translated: CASSSHRGPGGAFF.

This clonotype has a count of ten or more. The CDR3, as DNA: TGCAGTGCTCCCGAGCGGGAGGGCCGTCATGAGCAGTTCTTC. Protein: CSAPEREGRHEQFF. J is TRBJ2-1 and V is TRBV20-1; 10 nucleotides line up with TRBD2. The germline CDR1 and CDR2 sequences are DFQATT and SNEGSKA (reference sequence). Trimming at V came to 5 bases and at J to 8 bases, leaving 9 bases not matched to a gene. CDR3 length equals 14 residues.

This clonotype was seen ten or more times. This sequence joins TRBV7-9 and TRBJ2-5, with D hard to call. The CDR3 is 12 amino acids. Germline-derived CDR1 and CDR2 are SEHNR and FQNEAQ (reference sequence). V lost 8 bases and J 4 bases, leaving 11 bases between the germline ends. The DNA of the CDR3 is TGTGCCAGCTCCCAGGTGCCAGAGACCCAGTACTTC. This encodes CASSQVPETQYF.

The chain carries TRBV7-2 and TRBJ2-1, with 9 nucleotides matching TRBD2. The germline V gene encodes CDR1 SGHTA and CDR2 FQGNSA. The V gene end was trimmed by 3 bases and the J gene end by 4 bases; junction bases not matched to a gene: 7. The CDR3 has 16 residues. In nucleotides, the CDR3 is TGTGCCAGCAGCTTCATAGCGGGAGTGCTTTACAATGAGCAGTTCTTC. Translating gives CASSFIAGVLYNEQFF.

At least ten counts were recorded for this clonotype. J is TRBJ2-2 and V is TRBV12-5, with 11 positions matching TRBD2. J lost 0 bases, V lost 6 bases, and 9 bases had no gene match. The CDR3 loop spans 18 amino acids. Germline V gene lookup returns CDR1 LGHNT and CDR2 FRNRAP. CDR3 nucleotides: TGTGCTAGTGGCCCGGGACTAGCGGATCCTGCGAACACCGGGGAGCTGTTTTTT. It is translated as CASGPGLADPANTGELFF.

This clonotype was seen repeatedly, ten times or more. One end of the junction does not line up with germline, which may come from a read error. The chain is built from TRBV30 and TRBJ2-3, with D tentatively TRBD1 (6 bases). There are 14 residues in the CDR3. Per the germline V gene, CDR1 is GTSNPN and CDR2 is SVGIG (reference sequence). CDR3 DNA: TGTGCCAGGAGGACAGCTACTAGCACAGATACGCAGTATTTT. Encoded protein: CARRTATSTDTQYF.